A single sample is the source of the 10 T cell receptor beta chains below, sequenced in a study of early T cells in non-severe SARS-CoV-2 infection. TCRdb used MiXCR to reprocess the 5' RACE reads, holding one entry per CDR3 protein. The sample includes under 70,000 distinct CDR3 sequences, about 13% of them seen just once. Sequenced sample: whole blood. The receptor source for this set is an adult who was a healthcare worker with PCR-confirmed SARS-CoV-2 infection or an uninfected control (not recorded which).

This clonotype was seen a single time. This chain connects TRBV7-2 to TRBJ2-1, with unresolved D. CDR1 and CDR2 from the germline V gene are SGHTA and FQGNSA. V was trimmed by 5 bases and J by 6 bases, leaving 2 bases between them. The CDR3 extends over 10 amino acids. In nucleotides, the CDR3 is TGTGCCAGCAGCCCCAATGAGCAGTTCTTC. It translates to CASSPNEQFF. The full variable domain, rest sourced from reference TRBV7-2 and TRBJ2-1, is GAGVSQSPSNKVTEKGKDVELRCDPISGHTALYWYRQSLGQGLEFLIYFQGNSAPDKSGLPSDRFSAERTGGSVSTLTIQRTQQEDSAVYLCASSPNEQFFGPGTRLTVL.

The CDR3 region has the DNA TGTGCCAGCAGCCAAGTTGTCGGGGGCCGACAAGAGACCCAGTACTTC. Protein sequence: CASSQVVGGRQETQYF. This sequence joins TRBV14 and TRBJ2-5; D may match TRBD1 or TRBD2 (6 bases each). Looked up from germline, CDR1 is SGHDN and CDR2 is FVKESK. V dropped 1 base and J dropped 2 bases, with 14 bases sitting between them. The CDR3 has 16 amino acids.

This clonotype occurred many times. The V and J genes are TRBV11-2 and TRBJ2-1, with TRBD2 identical over 12 bases. Germline-derived CDR1 and CDR2 are SGHAT and FQNNGV. After removal of 0 bases from V and 4 bases from J, the junction contained 7 bases not matched to a gene. There are 18 residues in the CDR3. This CDR3 reads CASSLDPLAGGLYNEQFF. As DNA, the CDR3 is TGTGCCAGCAGCTTAGATCCCCTAGCGGGAGGGTTATACAATGAGCAGTTCTTC.

This clonotype was observed many times. This chain uses TRBV5-6 with TRBJ1-2, with D possibly TRBD1 on 6 matching bases. Germline lookup yields CDR1 SGHDT and CDR2 YYEEEE. The CDR3 runs 14 residues. V was clipped by 7 bases and J by 6 bases, with 19 bases between them. The CDR3, as DNA: TGTGCCAGCCACAAAATACAGGGAGTTGATGGCTACACCTTC. Protein: CASHKIQGVDGYTF.

This clonotype has at least ten counts. The chain carries TRBV20-1 and TRBJ2-7; D gene unclear. Germline assignment: CDR1 DFQATT and CDR2 SNEGSKA (reference sequence). The V and J ends lost 3 bases and 0 bases respectively, with 18 bases between them. The CDR3 has 16 residues. The CDR3 loop reads CSASRPTPPYSYEQYF. CDR3 bases: TGCAGTGCTAGTCGTCCCACGCCACCTTACTCCTACGAGCAGTACTTC.

This sequence joins TRBV18 and TRBJ2-3; TRBD2 agrees at 14 bases. V shed 4 bases and J 6 bases; nucleotides not matched to a gene: 6. Looked up from germline, CDR1 is KGHSH and CDR2 is LQKENI. The CDR3 has 16 amino acids. CDR3 loop: CASSRTGTSGGDTQYF. The CDR3 DNA reads as TGTGCCAGCTCACGTACCGGGACTAGCGGGGGTGATACGCAGTATTTT.

This clonotype was seen repeatedly, ten times or more. V gene TRBV2 combines with J gene TRBJ2-7; 13 positions match TRBD2. Trimming took 7 bases from V and 0 from J; bases not matched to a gene: 9. Germline CDR1 is SNHLY and CDR2 is FYNNEI. The CDR3 consists of 17 residues. The CDR3 bases are TGTGCCAGCACCTCGGGACTAGCGGGATGGGACTCCTACGAGCAGTACTTC. Translation gives CASTSGLAGWDSYEQYF. The full variable domain, its missing parts supplied by reference TRBV2 and TRBJ2-7, is EPEVTQTPSHQVTQMGQEVILRCVPISNHLYFYWYRQILGQKVEFLVSFYNNEISEKSEIFDDQFSVERPDGSNFTLKIRSTKLEDSAMYFCASTSGLAGWDSYEQYFGPGTRLTVT.

In this sample, this clonotype turned up many times. The V gene is TRBV7-9, the J gene TRBJ2-7; D is possibly TRBD2 (6 bases). The length of the CDR3 is 15 residues. Trimming left V 4 bases short and J 4 bases short, with 17 bases between. Germline V lookup: CDR1 SEHNR, CDR2 FQNEAQ (reference sequence). The CDR3 bases are TGTGCCAGCAGCTCAACCGGGGGACTGCCATACGAGCAGTACTTC. Translating gives CASSSTGGLPYEQYF.

CDR3 coding DNA: TGTGCCAGCAGTCCTACTCCGGGACAGGGAGGGAACACTGAAGCTTTCTTT. Its protein is CASSPTPGQGGNTEAFF. This chain joins TRBV12-3 or TRBV12-4 and TRBJ1-1; 9 bases align to TRBD1. CDR3 length: 17 residues. V lost 5 bases, J lost 1 base, and 11 bases stayed unmatched.

This clonotype was counted between two and nine times. The V call is TRBV11-2, the J call TRBJ1-1; possibly TRBD1 for D (5 bases). V shed 4 bases and J shed 2 bases, with 14 bases lying between them. The CDR3 is 15 amino acids. Germline V lookup: CDR1 SGHAT, CDR2 FQNNGV. The CDR3 sequence is CASSSGRTSNTEAFF. As DNA, the CDR3 is TGTGCCAGCAGCTCGGGACGGACGAGTAACACTGAAGCTTTCTTT. Together with reference TRBV11-2 and TRBJ1-1, the CDR3 gives the full variable domain: EAGVAQSPRYKIIEKRQSVAFWCNPISGHATLYWYQQILGQGPKLLIQFQNNGVVDDSQLPKDRFSAERLKGVDSTLKIQPAKLEDSAVYLCASSSGRTSNTEAFFGQGTRLTVV.